A selection of T cell receptor beta chains follows, all from one sample in a study of spatial heterogeneity in lung cancer. Using its own MiXCR run on the 5' RACE reads, TCRdb lists one record per CDR3 protein. The repertoire has tens of thousands of distinct CDR3 sequences, 4.5% to 6% of them found once; the top ten carry around 10%. Sequences were derived from PBMCs, sampled at surgery. These receptors came from a male donor with early-stage non-small cell lung cancer. CDR3s include the opening cysteine and the closing phenylalanine or tryptophan. The D gene is left open where the match is weak. Clone size is shown for a subset of rows, as once, few, many or a class of expanded clone.

clone size: many
D gene: TRBD1
J gene: TRBJ2-1
V gene: TRBV12-5
CDR3 DNA: TGTGCTAGTGGTTACGGGACAGGGGGCTCCAATGAGCAGTTCTTC
CDR3 protein: CASGYGTGGSNEQFF

clone size: many
D gene: TRBD2
J gene: TRBJ2-1
V gene: TRBV6-2/TRBV6-3
CDR3 DNA: TGTGCCAGCAAAGTCCTAGCGGGGGGGCCTAGTATCAATGAGCAGTTCTTC
CDR3 protein: CASKVLAGGPSINEQFF

clone size: many
D gene: -
J gene: TRBJ1-2
V gene: TRBV20-1
CDR3 DNA: TGCAGTGCTAGTTACAGGAGGATCAGCTATGGCTACACCTTC
CDR3 protein: CSASYRRISYGYTF

clone size: few
D gene: TRBD2
J gene: TRBJ2-1
V gene: TRBV19
CDR3 DNA: TGTGCCAGTAGCCCGGGACTACAAAACAATGAGCAGTTCTTC
CDR3 protein: CASSPGLQNNEQFF

clone size: many
D gene: TRBD1
J gene: TRBJ1-4
V gene: TRBV11-2
CDR3 DNA: TGTGCCAGCAGTCCGACAGGGGGCAAAGAAAAACTGTTTTTT
CDR3 protein: CASSPTGGKEKLFF

clone size: -
D gene: TRBD1
J gene: TRBJ1-5
V gene: TRBV20-1
CDR3 DNA: TGCAGTGCTCTTACAGGGGATCAGCCCCAGCATTTT
CDR3 protein: CSALTGDQPQHF

clone size: many
D gene: TRBD1
J gene: TRBJ1-1
V gene: TRBV5-1
CDR3 DNA: TGCGCCAGCAGCTCCCAGGGGGGATTTACTGAAGCTTTCTTT
CDR3 protein: CASSSQGGFTEAFF

clone size: many
D gene: TRBD1
J gene: TRBJ2-1
V gene: TRBV5-1
CDR3 DNA: TGCGCCAGCAGCCCAGGACAGGGCTACAATGAGCAGTTCTTC
CDR3 protein: CASSPGQGYNEQFF

clone size: many
D gene: -
J gene: TRBJ1-4
V gene: TRBV28
CDR3 DNA: TGTGCCAGCAGTTTAGGCCAGAAACTGTTTTTT
CDR3 protein: CASSLGQKLFF

clone size: few
D gene: -
J gene: TRBJ2-5
V gene: TRBV11-2
CDR3 DNA: TGTGCCAGCAGCTTAGTGTTGGGGCGTGAGACCCAGTACTTC
CDR3 protein: CASSLVLGRETQYF

clone size: many
D gene: TRBD1
J gene: TRBJ1-4
V gene: TRBV20-1
CDR3 DNA: TGCAGTGCTAGAGACAGGGGGCGACGTGAAAAACTGTTTTTT
CDR3 protein: CSARDRGRREKLFF

clone size: few
D gene: -
J gene: TRBJ1-1
V gene: TRBV30
CDR3 DNA: TGTGCCTATGGGGGGCGCGTGAACACTGAAGCTTTCTTT
CDR3 protein: CAYGGRVNTEAFF

clone size: many
D gene: -
J gene: TRBJ2-3
V gene: TRBV7-2
CDR3 DNA: TGTGCCAGCAGCTTAAAAGGTTCCCGCACAGATACGCAGTATTTT
CDR3 protein: CASSLKGSRTDTQYF

clone size: few
D gene: TRBD1
J gene: TRBJ2-5
V gene: TRBV5-4
CDR3 DNA: TGTGCCAGCAGCCTAGAGGACAGGGGAGAGTACGAGACCCAGTACTTC
CDR3 protein: CASSLEDRGEYETQYF

clone size: few
D gene: -
J gene: TRBJ1-4
V gene: TRBV5-1
CDR3 DNA: TGCGCCAGCAGCATCGACGAGCAGGAAAAACTGTTTTTT
CDR3 protein: CASSIDEQEKLFF

clone size: many
D gene: TRBD1
J gene: TRBJ1-6
V gene: TRBV6-5
CDR3 DNA: TGTGCCAGCAGCCCGGGACAGCTCTATAATTCACCCCTCCACTTT
CDR3 protein: CASSPGQLYNSPLHF

clone size: many
D gene: -
J gene: TRBJ1-3
V gene: TRBV28
CDR3 DNA: TGTGCCAGCAGCTCTCTTCGAGGACCCTCTGGAAACACCATATATTTT
CDR3 protein: CASSSLRGPSGNTIYF

clone size: many
D gene: TRBD2
J gene: TRBJ2-5
V gene: TRBV6-5
CDR3 DNA: TGTGCCAGCAGACTGGCCGGGGGGCAAGAGACCCAGTACTTC
CDR3 protein: CASRLAGGQETQYF

clone size: many
D gene: -
J gene: TRBJ1-6
V gene: TRBV7-9
CDR3 DNA: TGTGCCAGCAGCGATACACTGAGCTCCTATAATTCACCCCTCCACTTT
CDR3 protein: CASSDTLSSYNSPLHF

clone size: few
D gene: -
J gene: TRBJ2-7
V gene: TRBV2
CDR3 DNA: TGTGCCAGCAGTTATAGCTCCTACGAGCAGTACTTC
CDR3 protein: CASSYSSYEQYF

clone size: many
D gene: -
J gene: TRBJ2-5
V gene: TRBV27
CDR3 DNA: TGTGCCAGCAGTTTTGCAGGACTACAAGAGACCCAGTACTTC
CDR3 protein: CASSFAGLQETQYF

clone size: many
D gene: -
J gene: TRBJ1-6
V gene: TRBV11-2
CDR3 DNA: TGTGCCAGCAGCCCCCTGGGGAATAATTCACCCCTCCACTTT
CDR3 protein: CASSPLGNNSPLHF

clone size: many
D gene: -
J gene: TRBJ1-5
V gene: TRBV7-2
CDR3 DNA: TGTGCCAGCAGCCCTGGCGAAGGTAGCAATCAGCCCCAGCATTTT
CDR3 protein: CASSPGEGSNQPQHF

clone size: -
D gene: TRBD1
J gene: TRBJ2-7
V gene: TRBV29-1
CDR3 DNA: TGCAGCGTTGTAAGAAGGGGACAGGGGGCCTACGAGCAGTACTTC
CDR3 protein: CSVVRRGQGAYEQYF

clone size: -
D gene: TRBD2
J gene: TRBJ2-5
V gene: TRBV18
CDR3 DNA: TGTGCCAGCTCCCCTCTTAGCGGGGGGGCCGGAGAGACCCAGTACTTC
CDR3 protein: CASSPLSGGAGETQYF

clone size: many
D gene: TRBD1
J gene: TRBJ2-7
V gene: TRBV20-1
CDR3 DNA: TGCAGTGCTAGAGATGACAGGGAATGGTACGGCGAGCAGTACTTC
CDR3 protein: CSARDDREWYGEQYF

clone size: many
D gene: -
J gene: TRBJ2-3
V gene: TRBV5-1
CDR3 DNA: TGCGCCAGCAGCCAGAAAGGGGGGCGGGATACGCAGTATTTT
CDR3 protein: CASSQKGGRDTQYF

clone size: many
D gene: -
J gene: TRBJ2-5
V gene: TRBV6-1
CDR3 DNA: TGTGCCAGCAGTGAGTCTAGGTTCCAAGAGACCCAGTACTTC
CDR3 protein: CASSESRFQETQYF

clone size: many
D gene: -
J gene: TRBJ2-5
V gene: TRBV11-3
CDR3 DNA: TGTGCCAGCAGCTTAGTGGGGACTCCCCAAGAGACCCAGTACTTC
CDR3 protein: CASSLVGTPQETQYF

clone size: many
D gene: -
J gene: TRBJ2-7
V gene: TRBV6-6
CDR3 DNA: TGTGCCAGTAGTTTAATAGAAGGGGCGGCCTACGAGCAGTACTTC
CDR3 protein: CASSLIEGAAYEQYF

clone size: few
D gene: -
J gene: TRBJ2-7
V gene: TRBV28
CDR3 DNA: TGTGCCAGCAGTTTATGGGACAAGACCTACGAGCAGTACTTC
CDR3 protein: CASSLWDKTYEQYF

clone size: few
D gene: -
J gene: TRBJ2-3
V gene: TRBV11-1
CDR3 DNA: TGTGCCAGCAGCTTAGCTCGGACAGTCACAGATACGCAGTATTTT
CDR3 protein: CASSLARTVTDTQYF

clone size: few
D gene: TRBD1
J gene: TRBJ1-2
V gene: TRBV14
CDR3 DNA: TGTGCCAGCAGCCCGCGGACAGGGATAAATAACTATGGCTACACCTTC
CDR3 protein: CASSPRTGINNYGYTF

clone size: -
D gene: TRBD1
J gene: TRBJ2-5
V gene: TRBV9
CDR3 DNA: TGTGCCAGCAGCGTTACAGGGGGCTTATTGGAGACCCAGTACTTC
CDR3 protein: CASSVTGGLLETQYF

clone size: many
D gene: TRBD2
J gene: TRBJ2-7
V gene: TRBV18
CDR3 DNA: TGTGCCAGCTCACCACCGACGGGGGGCTCCTACGAGCAGTACTTC
CDR3 protein: CASSPPTGGSYEQYF

clone size: many
D gene: TRBD1
J gene: TRBJ1-4
V gene: TRBV5-4
CDR3 DNA: TGTGCCAGCAGCTTGGGAGACAGGGAAGGAAGATCTGAAAAACTGTTTTTT
CDR3 protein: CASSLGDREGRSEKLFF

clone size: -
D gene: -
J gene: TRBJ1-6
V gene: TRBV6-5
CDR3 DNA: TGTGCCAGCAGTTACCGACAGAATTCACCCCTCCACTTT
CDR3 protein: CASSYRQNSPLHF

clone size: -
D gene: TRBD1
J gene: TRBJ2-1
V gene: TRBV5-6
CDR3 DNA: TGTGCCAGCAGCTCCCACACCGGGACAGTTTACAATGAGCAGTTCTTC
CDR3 protein: CASSSHTGTVYNEQFF

clone size: -
D gene: TRBD1
J gene: TRBJ2-7
V gene: TRBV19
CDR3 DNA: TGTGCCAGTAGTATAGGCCGGGACAGGGAGAATTCCTACGAGCAGTACTTC
CDR3 protein: CASSIGRDRENSYEQYF

clone size: -
D gene: TRBD1
J gene: TRBJ2-3
V gene: TRBV6-2/TRBV6-3
CDR3 DNA: TGTGCCAGCAGGGGAGGGACAGGGTTTTCGTACCGATCCACAGATACGCAGTATTTT
CDR3 protein: CASRGGTGFSYRSTDTQYF

clone size: many
D gene: TRBD1
J gene: TRBJ1-1
V gene: TRBV4-1
CDR3 DNA: TGCGCCAGCAGCCAACAGGACAGGGGGCCAGCTGAAGCTTTCTTT
CDR3 protein: CASSQQDRGPAEAFF

clone size: -
D gene: TRBD2
J gene: TRBJ2-1
V gene: TRBV5-4
CDR3 DNA: TGTGCCAGCAGCTTCCTACTAGCGGGGGGGCAAAATGAGCAGTTCTTC
CDR3 protein: CASSFLLAGGQNEQFF

clone size: many
D gene: -
J gene: TRBJ1-1
V gene: TRBV28
CDR3 DNA: TGTGCCAGCAGTTCTCCAGGGTTCGAAACTGAAGCTTTCTTT
CDR3 protein: CASSSPGFETEAFF

clone size: many
D gene: TRBD1
J gene: TRBJ1-2
V gene: TRBV4-1
CDR3 DNA: TGCGCCAGCAGCCAAGGGAAGGGACAGGGGGTCAATAACTATGGCTACACCTTC
CDR3 protein: CASSQGKGQGVNNYGYTF

clone size: -
D gene: TRBD2
J gene: TRBJ2-7
V gene: TRBV18
CDR3 DNA: TGTGCCAGCTCACCATCTAGCGGGGGGACCTACGAGCAGTACTTC
CDR3 protein: CASSPSSGGTYEQYF

clone size: many
D gene: -
J gene: TRBJ2-5
V gene: TRBV4-2
CDR3 DNA: TGTGCCAGCAGCCCAAGGAGTCAAGAGACCCAGTACTTC
CDR3 protein: CASSPRSQETQYF

clone size: few
D gene: -
J gene: TRBJ2-5
V gene: TRBV12-3/TRBV12-4
CDR3 DNA: TGTGCCAGCAGTTTTAAAGAGACCCAGTACTTC
CDR3 protein: CASSFKETQYF

clone size: -
D gene: -
J gene: TRBJ1-1
V gene: TRBV9
CDR3 DNA: TGTGCCAGCAGCGTAGTAATAGGCGCGAACACTGAAGCTTTCTTT
CDR3 protein: CASSVVIGANTEAFF

clone size: many
D gene: -
J gene: TRBJ1-1
V gene: TRBV6-6
CDR3 DNA: TGTGCCAGCTTGACCCGGGACACTGAAGCTTTCTTT
CDR3 protein: CASLTRDTEAFF

clone size: many
D gene: -
J gene: TRBJ1-2
V gene: TRBV7-3
CDR3 DNA: TGTGCCAGCAGCTTAAAGGTGGAAGTAACTAACTATGGCTACACCTTC
CDR3 protein: CASSLKVEVTNYGYTF

clone size: -
D gene: TRBD1
J gene: TRBJ2-7
V gene: TRBV14
CDR3 DNA: TGTGCCAGCAGCCAAGAAAAAAGGGGGCTCTACGAGCAGTACTTC
CDR3 protein: CASSQEKRGLYEQYF

clone size: -
D gene: TRBD2
J gene: TRBJ2-1
V gene: TRBV11-2
CDR3 DNA: TGTGCCAGCAGCTTAGACGGGGGGTTCTACAATGAGCAGTTCTTC
CDR3 protein: CASSLDGGFYNEQFF

clone size: many
D gene: -
J gene: TRBJ1-6
V gene: TRBV12-3/TRBV12-4
CDR3 DNA: TGTGCCAGCACCTTCGGACAGAACAATTCACCCCTCCACTTT
CDR3 protein: CASTFGQNNSPLHF

clone size: -
D gene: TRBD2
J gene: TRBJ2-7
V gene: TRBV10-3
CDR3 DNA: TGTGCCACCAACTTCTTAGCGGGGGTATACGAGCAGTACTTC
CDR3 protein: CATNFLAGVYEQYF